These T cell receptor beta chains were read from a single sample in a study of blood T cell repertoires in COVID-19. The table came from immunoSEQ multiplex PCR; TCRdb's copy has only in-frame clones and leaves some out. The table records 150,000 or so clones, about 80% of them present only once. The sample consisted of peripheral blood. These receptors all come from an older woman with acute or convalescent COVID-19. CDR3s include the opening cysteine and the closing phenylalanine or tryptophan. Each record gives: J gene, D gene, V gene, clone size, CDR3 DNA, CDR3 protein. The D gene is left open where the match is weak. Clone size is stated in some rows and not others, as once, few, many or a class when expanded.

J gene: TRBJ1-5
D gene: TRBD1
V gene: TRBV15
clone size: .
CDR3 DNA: TGTGCCACCAGAGTACAGGGGCCGCAACTGTTTGGACAGCCCCAGCATTTT
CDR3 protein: CATRVQGPQLFGQPQHF

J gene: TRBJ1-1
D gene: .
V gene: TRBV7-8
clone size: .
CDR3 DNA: TGTGCCAGCAGCTCAAGGGGTGAGGAAGCTTTCTTT
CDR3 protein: CASSSRGEEAFF

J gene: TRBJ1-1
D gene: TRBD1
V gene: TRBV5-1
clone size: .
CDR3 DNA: TGCGCCAGCAGCTTGGCCTGGCAGGGGGGACTTGGGGCTTTCTTT
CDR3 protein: CASSLAWQGGLGAFF

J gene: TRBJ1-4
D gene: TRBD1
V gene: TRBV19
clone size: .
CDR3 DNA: TGTGCCAGTAGTGTCCACGCAGGGGGAACTAATGAAAAACTGTTTTTT
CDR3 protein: CASSVHAGGTNEKLFF

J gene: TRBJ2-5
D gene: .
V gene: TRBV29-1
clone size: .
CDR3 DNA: TGCAGCGTTGACCAAACACAAGAGACCCAGTACTTC
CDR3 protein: CSVDQTQETQYF

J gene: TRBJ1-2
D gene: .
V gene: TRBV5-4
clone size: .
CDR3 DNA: TGTGCCAGCAGCGGAACGCCGGGGTCCTATGGCTACACCTTC
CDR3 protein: CASSGTPGSYGYTF

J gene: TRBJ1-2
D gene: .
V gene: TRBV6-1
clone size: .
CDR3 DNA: TGTGCCAGCAGTGAAGGGGCAGCCTCTAACTATGGCTACACCTTC
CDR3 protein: CASSEGAASNYGYTF

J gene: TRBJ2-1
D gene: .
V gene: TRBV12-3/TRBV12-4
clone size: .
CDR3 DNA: TGTGCCAGCAGTTTAAGCTCGGGAGAGGAGTTCTTC
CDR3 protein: CASSLSSGEEFF

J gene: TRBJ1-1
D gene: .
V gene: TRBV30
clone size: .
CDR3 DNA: TGTGCCTGGAGCCAAGGCGGCCCGTGGGCTTTCTTT
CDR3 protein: CAWSQGGPWAFF

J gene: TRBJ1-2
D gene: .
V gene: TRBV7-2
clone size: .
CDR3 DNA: TGTGCCAGCAGCCCCAGTTTCTATGGCTACACCTTC
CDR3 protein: CASSPSFYGYTF

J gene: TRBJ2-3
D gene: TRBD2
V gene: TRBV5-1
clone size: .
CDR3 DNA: TGCGCCAGCAGCTTGGCCCCTAGCGGCACGCAGTATTTT
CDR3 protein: CASSLAPSGTQYF

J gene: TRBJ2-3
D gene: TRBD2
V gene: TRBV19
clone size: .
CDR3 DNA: TGTGCCAGTAGTACGGGAGGAGGCAGGGCAGATACGCAGTATTTT
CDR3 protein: CASSTGGGRADTQYF

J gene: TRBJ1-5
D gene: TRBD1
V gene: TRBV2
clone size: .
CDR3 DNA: TGTGCCAGCAGTGAACAGGGGGCGTTTCAGCCCCAGCATTTT
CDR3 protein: CASSEQGAFQPQHF

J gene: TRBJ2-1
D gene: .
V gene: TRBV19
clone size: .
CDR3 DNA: TGTGCCAGTAGTACCCAGGGGTACAATGAGCAGTTCTTC
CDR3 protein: CASSTQGYNEQFF

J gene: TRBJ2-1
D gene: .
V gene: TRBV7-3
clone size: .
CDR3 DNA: TGTGCCAGCAGCGGGACATCCGATGATGAGCAGTTCTTC
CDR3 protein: CASSGTSDDEQFF

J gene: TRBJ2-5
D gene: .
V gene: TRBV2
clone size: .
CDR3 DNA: TGTGCCAGCAATTGGGTTGGGCCCCAAGAGACCCAGTACTTC
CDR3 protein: CASNWVGPQETQYF

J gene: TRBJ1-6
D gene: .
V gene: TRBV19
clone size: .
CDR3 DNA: TGTGCCAGTAGTATCTCGGCAGGCAATTCACCCCTCCACTTT
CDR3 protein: CASSISAGNSPLHF

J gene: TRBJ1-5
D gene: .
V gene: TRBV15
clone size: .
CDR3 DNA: TGTGCCACCAGCAGGGGGGACGCGGGGCGCCAGCCCCAGCATTTT
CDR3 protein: CATSRGDAGRQPQHF

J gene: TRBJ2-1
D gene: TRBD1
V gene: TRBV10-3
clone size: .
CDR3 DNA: TGTGCCATCAGTGAGCTGGACAGGGGGCACAATGAGCAGTTCTTC
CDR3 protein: CAISELDRGHNEQFF

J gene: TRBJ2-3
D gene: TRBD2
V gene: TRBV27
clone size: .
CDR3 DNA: TGTGCCAGCAGCAAGCGGGGGTCCCTAGGCACAGATACGCAGTATTTT
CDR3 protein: CASSKRGSLGTDTQYF

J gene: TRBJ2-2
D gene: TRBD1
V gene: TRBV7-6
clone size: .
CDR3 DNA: TGTGCCAGCAGCAACACCCGAGACAGGGGGCGGAGCGGGGAGCTGTTTTTT
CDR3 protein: CASSNTRDRGRSGELFF

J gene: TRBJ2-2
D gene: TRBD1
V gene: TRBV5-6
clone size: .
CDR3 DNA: TGTGCCAGCAGCCACCGGGACAGGAGCAGGGAGCTGTTTTTT
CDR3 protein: CASSHRDRSRELFF

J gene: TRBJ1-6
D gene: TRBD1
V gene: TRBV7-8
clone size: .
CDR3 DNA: TGTGCCAGCACCACCCGGTGGGGGACAGCCAATAATTCACCCCTCCACTTT
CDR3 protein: CASTTRWGTANNSPLHF

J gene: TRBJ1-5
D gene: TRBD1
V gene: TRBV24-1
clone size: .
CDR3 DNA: TGTGCCACCAGTCGAGGACAGGACGTACAGCCCCAGCATTTT
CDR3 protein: CATSRGQDVQPQHF

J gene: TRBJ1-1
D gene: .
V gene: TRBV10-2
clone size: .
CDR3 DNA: TGCGCCAGCAGATCCCAGAACACTGAAGCTTTCTTT
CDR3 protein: CASRSQNTEAFF

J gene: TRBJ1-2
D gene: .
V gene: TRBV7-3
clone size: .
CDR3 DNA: TGTGCCAGCAGCTTAACAAGAGAGGGTAGCTACACCTTC
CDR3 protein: CASSLTREGSYTF

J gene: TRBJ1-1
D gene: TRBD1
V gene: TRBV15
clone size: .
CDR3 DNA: TGTGCCACCAGCAGAGTTGACAGGGTGGGCGCTGAAGCTTTCTTT
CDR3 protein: CATSRVDRVGAEAFF

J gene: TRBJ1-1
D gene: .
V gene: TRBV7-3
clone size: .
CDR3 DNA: TGTGCCAGCAGCTTGGGCATAAACACTGAAGCTTTCTTT
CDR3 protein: CASSLGINTEAFF

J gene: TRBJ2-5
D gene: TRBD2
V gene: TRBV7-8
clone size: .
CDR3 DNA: TGTGCCAGCAGCTTAACTAGCGGGGGGGACCAAGAGACCCAGTACTTC
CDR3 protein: CASSLTSGGDQETQYF

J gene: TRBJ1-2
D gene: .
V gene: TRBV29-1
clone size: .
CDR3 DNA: TGCAGCGTTGAACGAGAACCGGGAGGCTATGGCTACACCTTC
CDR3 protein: CSVEREPGGYGYTF

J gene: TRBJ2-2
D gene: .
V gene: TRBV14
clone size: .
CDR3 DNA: TGTGCCAGCAGCCAAGATGGGGGCAGGGGACGGGAGCTGTTTTTT
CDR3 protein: CASSQDGGRGRELFF

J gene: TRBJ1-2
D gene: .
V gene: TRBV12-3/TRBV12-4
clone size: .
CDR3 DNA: TGTGCCAGCAGTTTAGCATTGAGTGGGCACTACACCTTC
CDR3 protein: CASSLALSGHYTF

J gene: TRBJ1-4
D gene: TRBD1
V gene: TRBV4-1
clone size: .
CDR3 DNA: TGCGCCAGCAGCCAGCCTGACAGGGCGATCTGGGAAAAACTGTTTTTT
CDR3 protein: CASSQPDRAIWEKLFF

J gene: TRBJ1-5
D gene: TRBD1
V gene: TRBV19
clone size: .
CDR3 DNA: TGTGCCAGTAGTATAGGGAAGGGACAGGGGTATCAGCCCCAGCATTTT
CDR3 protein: CASSIGKGQGYQPQHF

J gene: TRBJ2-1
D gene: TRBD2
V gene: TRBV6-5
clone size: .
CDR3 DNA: TGTGCCAGCACTAGCGGGGGGGCGTCCAATGAGCAGTTCTTC
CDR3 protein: CASTSGGASNEQFF

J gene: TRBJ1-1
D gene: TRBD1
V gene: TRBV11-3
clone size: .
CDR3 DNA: TGTGCCAGCAGCACGGGACAGGGAGGATACACTGAAGCTTTCTTT
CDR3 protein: CASSTGQGGYTEAFF

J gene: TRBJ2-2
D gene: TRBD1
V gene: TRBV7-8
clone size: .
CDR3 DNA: TGTGCCAGCAGCGCCCGAACAGGGGGAATCGGGGAGCTGTTTTTT
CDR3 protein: CASSARTGGIGELFF

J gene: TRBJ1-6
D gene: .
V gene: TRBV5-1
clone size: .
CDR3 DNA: TGCGCCAGCAGCTTGACAGGGAATGATTCACCCCTCCACTTT
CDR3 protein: CASSLTGNDSPLHF

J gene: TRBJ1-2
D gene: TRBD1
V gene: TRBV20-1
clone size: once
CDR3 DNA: TGCAGTGCTAGTGAGGGACAGTATGGCTACACCTTC
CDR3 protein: CSASEGQYGYTF

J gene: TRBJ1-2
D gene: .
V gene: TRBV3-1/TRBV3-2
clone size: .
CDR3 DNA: TGTGCCAGCAGCCAAGTTCCGAGCAACTATGGCTACACCTTC
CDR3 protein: CASSQVPSNYGYTF

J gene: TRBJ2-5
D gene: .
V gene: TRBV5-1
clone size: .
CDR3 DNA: TGCGCCAGCAGCTTGGGACTAGTCAACCAAGAGACCCAGTACTTC
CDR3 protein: CASSLGLVNQETQYF

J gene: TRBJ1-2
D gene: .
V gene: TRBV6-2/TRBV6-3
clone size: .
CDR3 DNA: TGTGCCAGCAGCACGCAGTATGGCTACACCTTC
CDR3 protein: CASSTQYGYTF

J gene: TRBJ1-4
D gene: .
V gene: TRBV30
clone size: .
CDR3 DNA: TGTGCCTGGAGTGTAATCGCGGGGCCTGGGGAAAAACTGTTTTTT
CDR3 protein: CAWSVIAGPGEKLFF

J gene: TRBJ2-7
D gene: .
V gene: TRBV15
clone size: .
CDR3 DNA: TGTGCCACCAGCAGAGATCCCAGGTCGGCCGGCGAGCAGTACTTC
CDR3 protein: CATSRDPRSAGEQYF

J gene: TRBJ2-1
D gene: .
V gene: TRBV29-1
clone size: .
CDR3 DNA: TGCAGCGTTGTACTTAGCTCCTACAATGAGCAGTTCTTC
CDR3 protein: CSVVLSSYNEQFF

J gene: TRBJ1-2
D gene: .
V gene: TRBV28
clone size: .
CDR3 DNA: TGTGCCAGCAACGCGGGGGGCAGCTCTAACTATGGCTACACCTTC
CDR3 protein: CASNAGGSSNYGYTF

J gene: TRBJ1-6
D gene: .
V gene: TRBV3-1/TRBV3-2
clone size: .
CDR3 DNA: TGTGCCAGCAGCCAGGTTCGACGGACAGCTAATTCACCCCTCCACTTT
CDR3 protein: CASSQVRRTANSPLHF

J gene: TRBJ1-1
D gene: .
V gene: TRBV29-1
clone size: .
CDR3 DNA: TGCAGCGTTGAAGAGTTCAGGGGCACTGAAGCTTTCTTT
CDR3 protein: CSVEEFRGTEAFF

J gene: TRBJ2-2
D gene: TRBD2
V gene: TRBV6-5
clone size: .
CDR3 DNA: TGTGCCAGCAGCGTGGGGGGGTACACCGGGGAGCTGTTTTTT
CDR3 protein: CASSVGGYTGELFF

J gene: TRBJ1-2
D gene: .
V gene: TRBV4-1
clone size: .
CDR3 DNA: TGCGCCAGCAGCCATCCACTTCATTATGGCTACACCTTC
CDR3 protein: CASSHPLHYGYTF

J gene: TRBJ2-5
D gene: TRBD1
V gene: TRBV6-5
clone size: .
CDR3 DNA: TGTGCCAGCAGTACGGCCAGGGGGACAGAGACCCAGTACTTC
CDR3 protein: CASSTARGTETQYF

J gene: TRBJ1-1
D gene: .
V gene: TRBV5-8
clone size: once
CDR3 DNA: TGTGCCAGCAGCTACCTGGGGGGGGAACACACTGAAGCTTTCTTT
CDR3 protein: CASSYLGGEHTEAFF

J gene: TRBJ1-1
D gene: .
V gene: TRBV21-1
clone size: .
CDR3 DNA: TGTGCCAGCAGCGGCCCGGGACAGGGGCTGAACACTGAAGCTTTCTTT
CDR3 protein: CASSGPGQGLNTEAFF

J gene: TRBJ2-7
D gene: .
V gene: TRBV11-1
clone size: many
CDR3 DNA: TGTGCCAGCAGCATTAAGACAGACGAGCAGTACTTC
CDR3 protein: CASSIKTDEQYF

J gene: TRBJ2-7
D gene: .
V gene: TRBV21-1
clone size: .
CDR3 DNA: TGTGCCAGCAGCAAAGCGGGACAGCATACCTACGAGCAGTACTTC
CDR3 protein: CASSKAGQHTYEQYF

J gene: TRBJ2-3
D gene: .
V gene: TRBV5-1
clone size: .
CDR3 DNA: TGCGCCAGCAGCTTGGTCATGGGAGAAGGAGATACGCAGTATTTT
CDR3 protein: CASSLVMGEGDTQYF

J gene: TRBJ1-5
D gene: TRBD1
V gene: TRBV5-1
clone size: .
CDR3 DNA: TGCGCCAGCAGCCAGGGGGGTAATCAGCCCCAGCATTTT
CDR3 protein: CASSQGGNQPQHF

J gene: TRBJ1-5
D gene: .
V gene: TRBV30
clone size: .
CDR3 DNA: TGTGCCTGGAGCCTGGGGAGTTATAGCAATCAGCCCCAGCATTTT
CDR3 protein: CAWSLGSYSNQPQHF